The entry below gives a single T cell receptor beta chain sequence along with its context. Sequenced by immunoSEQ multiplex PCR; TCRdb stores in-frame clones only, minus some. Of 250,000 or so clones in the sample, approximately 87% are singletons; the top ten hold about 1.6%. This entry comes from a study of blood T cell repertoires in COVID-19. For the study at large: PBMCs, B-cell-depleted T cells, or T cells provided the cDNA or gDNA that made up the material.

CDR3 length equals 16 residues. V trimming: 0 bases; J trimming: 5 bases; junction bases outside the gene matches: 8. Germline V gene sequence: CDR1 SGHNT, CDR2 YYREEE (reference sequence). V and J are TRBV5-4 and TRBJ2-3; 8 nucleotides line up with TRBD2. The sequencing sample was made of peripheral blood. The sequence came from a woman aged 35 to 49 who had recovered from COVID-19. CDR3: CASSLEAGGEGDTQYF. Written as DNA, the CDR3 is TGTGCCAGCAGCTTGGAGGCGGGGGGAGAGGGAGATACGCAGTATTTT.